These 19 T cell receptor beta chains share one sample of origin, sequenced in a study of blood T cell repertoires in COVID-19. Profiling relied on immunoSEQ multiplex PCR, and the TCRdb table lists in-frame clones only, not all of them. The sample lists 150,000 to 200,000 clones; 65% to 85% were seen once. The sample taken for sequencing was peripheral blood. These receptors originate from a man between 60 and 75 years old with active or convalescent COVID-19.

V usage is TRBV19 and J usage is TRBJ2-3, with 14 bases lining up with TRBD2. Looked up from germline, CDR1 is LNHDA and CDR2 is SQIVND (reference sequence). V was clipped by 5 bases and J by 4 bases; unmatched bases: 5. The length of the CDR3 is 16 residues. CDR3: CASSLPGLAGADTQYF. The CDR3 nucleotides read TGTGCCAGTAGTTTACCGGGACTAGCGGGAGCAGATACGCAGTATTTT. Using reference TRBV19 and TRBJ2-3 for the parts outside the CDR3, the full variable domain is DGGITQSPKYLFRKEGQNVTLSCEQNLNHDAMYWYRQDPGQGLRLIYYSQIVNDFQKGDIAEGYSVSREKKESFPLTVTSAQKNPTAFYLCASSLPGLAGADTQYFGPGTRLTVL.

This clone occurred once. The chain employs TRBV5-1 and TRBJ2-7, with 12 bases lining up with TRBD2. Germline V gene lookup returns CDR1 SGHRS and CDR2 YFSETQ. The CDR3 has 17 amino acids. Trimming cost V 0 bases and J 2 bases; bases outside gene matches: 6. The CDR3 is CASSLGSGTSGPYEQYF. The CDR3 coding sequence is TGCGCCAGCAGCTTGGGGTCCGGGACTAGCGGGCCCTACGAGCAGTACTTC.

The chain recombines TRBV30 with TRBJ2-7; D is perhaps TRBD2 (5 bases). The CDR3 sequence is 15 residues long. V was clipped by 5 bases and J by 7 bases, with 24 bases between them. CDR1 and CDR2 (germline): GTSNPN, SVGIG (reference sequence). The CDR3 region is CAWGELSGYPTEQYF. The CDR3 coding sequence is TGTGCCTGGGGGGAGTTGTCGGGGTACCCTACGGAGCAGTACTTC.

This clone showed up just once. The chain recombines TRBV7-2 with TRBJ1-1, with 8 positions matching TRBD1. V gave up 5 bases and J gave up 6 bases; unmatched junction bases: 5. This CDR3 has 13 residues. Germline V lookup: CDR1 SGHTA, CDR2 FQGNSA. CDR3 protein: CASSADRVAEAFF. The CDR3 DNA follows: TGTGCCAGCAGCGCGGACAGGGTGGCTGAAGCTTTCTTT.

The genes are TRBV19 and TRBJ2-1; 11 positions agree with TRBD2. The length of the CDR3 is 16 residues. V lost 3 bases and J lost 7; bases outside the gene matches: 8. The germline CDR1 and CDR2 sequences are LNHDA and SQIVND (reference sequence). Here the CDR3 DNA reads TGTGCCAGTAGTATCAGGCTAGCGGGAGGAGTAAATGAGCAGTTCTTC. Its protein is CASSIRLAGGVNEQFF.

The V gene is TRBV7-8, the J gene TRBJ1-6, with 8 nucleotides matching TRBD1. V was clipped by 1 base and J by 9 bases; unmatched bases: 8. Germline V gene sequence: CDR1 SGHVS, CDR2 FQNEAQ. The CDR3 runs to 16 residues. The CDR3 reads CASSLGGRGLVSPLHF. Here the CDR3 DNA reads TGTGCCAGCAGCTTAGGAGGCAGGGGGCTTGTTTCACCCCTCCACTTT.

This clone was observed a single time. In DNA, the CDR3 is TGTGCCAGCTCACCTGATCTAGCGGGAGTCTCCTACGAGCAGTACTTC. This encodes CASSPDLAGVSYEQYF. V usage is TRBV18 and J usage is TRBJ2-7; 10 bases fit TRBD2. The V segment lost 3 bases and the J segment 0 bases; nucleotides outside the gene matches: 5. CDR3 length: 16 residues. Germline V CDR1 and CDR2: KGHSH, LQKENI.

In its sample, this clone was seen a few times. The chain combines TRBV4-3 with TRBJ2-7; D may be TRBD2 (6 bases). CDR1 and CDR2 from the germline V gene are LGHNA and YSLEER. The CDR3 runs 11 residues. This CDR3 reads CALEGCYEQYF. The DNA for the CDR3 is TGCGCATTGGAGGGCTGCTACGAGCAGTACTTC.

The genes are TRBV7-9 and TRBJ2-1; TRBD2 matches 11 bases. The CDR3 consists of 15 residues. The V segment lost 3 bases and the J segment 5 bases; nucleotides outside the gene matches: 3. The V gene's germline CDR1 is SEHNR and CDR2 FQNEAQ (reference sequence). This CDR3 reads CASSFSSGRHNEQFF. The CDR3 DNA is TGTGCCAGCAGCTTCTCTAGCGGGAGGCACAATGAGCAGTTCTTC. Complete variable domain (other parts from reference TRBV7-9 and TRBJ2-1): DTGVSQNPRHKITKRGQNVTFRCDPISEHNRLYWYRQTLGQGPEFLTYFQNEAQLEKSRLLSDRFSAERPKGSFSTLEIQRTEQGDSAMYLCASSFSSGRHNEQFFGPGTRLTVL.

This clone has just one count. The chain recombines TRBV7-3 with TRBJ2-4; TRBD2 aligns across 8 bases. The CDR3 covers 19 residues. Germline V gene sequence: CDR1 SGHTA, CDR2 FQGTGA. After removal of 5 bases from V and 1 base from J, the junction contained 16 bases not matched to a gene. The CDR3 reads CASSRSGGPPPRAKNIQYF. The CDR3 DNA reads as TGTGCCAGCAGCCGCTCGGGAGGGCCACCCCCTCGGGCCAAAAACATTCAGTACTTC.

V gene TRBV5-1 combines with J gene TRBJ2-6; 15 bases fit TRBD2. With 7 bases clipped from V and 4 bases from J, the junction kept 12 bases outside the gene matches. Germline CDR1 is SGHRS and CDR2 is YFSETQ. This CDR3 has 19 amino acids. For the CDR3, the DNA is TGCGCCAGCTTTGAACCGGGACTAGCGGGAGGTTCGGGGGCCAACGTCCTGACTTTC. This encodes CASFEPGLAGGSGANVLTF.

J is TRBJ2-3 and V is TRBV19, with 10 bases identical to TRBD2. V dropped 2 bases and J dropped 10; count of bases not matched to a gene: 9. Germline V gene data show CDR1 as LNHDA and CDR2 as SQIVND (reference sequence). CDR3 length equals 15 residues. The CDR3 DNA follows: TGTGCCAGTAGTATAAACTGGGCTAGCGGGAGTCCGCAGTATTTT. The encoded protein is CASSINWASGSPQYF.

The chain is built from TRBV6-5 and TRBJ2-7; 7 bases are a match to TRBD1. Per the germline V gene, CDR1 is MNHEY and CDR2 is SVGAGI. The V gene end was trimmed by 8 bases and the J gene end by 3 bases; junction bases not matched to a gene: 7. This CDR3 is built from 13 residues. In nucleotides, the CDR3 is TGTGCCAGCGCCCCCGGGACAGACTACGAGCAGTACTTC. This encodes CASAPGTDYEQYF.

The gene calls are TRBV18 and TRBJ2-5; D remains ambiguous. Germline CDR1 and CDR2: KGHSH and LQKENI. There are 14 residues in the CDR3. Trimming pared 0 bases from V and 5 bases from J, leaving 10 bases between. This chain's CDR3 is CASSPPTQRETQYF. CDR3 bases: TGTGCCAGCTCACCACCAACTCAGAGGGAGACCCAGTACTTC.

V usage is TRBV18 and J usage is TRBJ2-7; 12 bases line up with TRBD1. Trimming at V came to 6 bases and at J to 5 bases, leaving 2 bases not matched to a gene. The CDR3 sequence is 13 residues long. The germline V gene encodes CDR1 KGHSH and CDR2 LQKENI. The CDR3 sequence is CASSGQGADEQYF. CDR3 in DNA: TGTGCCAGCTCGGGACAGGGGGCAGACGAGCAGTACTTC.

This clone is labeled medium-sized. V is TRBV5-4 and J is TRBJ2-7; 9 bases match TRBD1. The V gene's germline CDR1 is SGHNT and CDR2 YYREEE (reference sequence). The CDR3 covers 15 residues. J lost 3 bases, V lost 2 bases, and 6 bases had no gene match. CDR3 coding DNA: TGTGCCAGCAGCTTACAGGGGGCTTTAGGCTACGAGCAGTACTTC. This gives the protein CASSLQGALGYEQYF.

J is TRBJ2-2 and V is TRBV19; possible D gene TRBD2, 6 bases. V dropped 4 bases and J dropped 1 base, with 10 bases sitting between them. The CDR3 runs 15 residues. Per the germline V gene, CDR1 is LNHDA and CDR2 is SQIVND (reference sequence). The CDR3 here is CASSTRDLNTGELFF. CDR3 DNA sequence: TGTGCCAGTAGTACCCGGGACTTGAACACCGGGGAGCTGTTTTTT.

The V and J genes are TRBV5-4 and TRBJ2-2; D gene uncertain. Germline V gene lookup returns CDR1 SGHNT and CDR2 YYREEE (reference sequence). Trimming removed 2 bases at V and 1 base at J, with 3 bases between. The length of the CDR3 is 13 residues. CDR3 DNA: TGTGCCAGCAGCTTTCGGAACACCGGGGAGCTGTTTTTT. Translated, it gives CASSFRNTGELFF.

The rearrangement links TRBV27 to TRBJ2-3; a weak D match, TRBD2 (5 bases). This CDR3 has 16 residues. Trimming cost V 6 bases and J 0 bases, with 16 bases left between them. From germline, CDR1 is MNHEY and CDR2 SMNVEV (reference sequence). In nucleotides, the CDR3 is TGTGCCAGCAGGACCCCAGGCCCGGGGAGCACAGATACGCAGTATTTT. This translates into CASRTPGPGSTDTQYF.